This T cell receptor beta chain was sequenced during a study of regulatory T cells in long-lasting Graves disease (dated by TCRdb to the early 2020s). Regarding the research as a whole: Patients with newly diagnosed Graves' disease had been on antithyroid drugs for under 3 months. This study used TCR sequencing and RNA sequencing of peripheral blood to compare persistent Graves' disease patients against newly diagnosed Graves' disease patients. The study took place in China and was registered as a clinical trial. A total of around 35 samples were covered by TCR sequencing, comprising some 13 persistent and around 20 newly diagnosed Graves' disease patients. Overall study results and their limits: TRBV28, TRBJ1-2 and TRBJ2-5 were preferentially used in persistent disease, while TRBV20-1 and TRBJ2-1 were favored in newly diagnosed disease. Lower TCR Shannon entropy and fewer highly expanded clones were observed in persistent Graves' disease patients than in newly diagnosed patients, which suggested clonal expansion. Sequencing and analysis were restricted to the TCR beta chain. More public clonotypes were shared among persistent patients (2,741) than among newly diagnosed patients (966). Peripheral blood alone was examined, since thyroid tissue, which constituted the primary lesion, could not be accessed. The small sample size was acknowledged by the authors as a limitation that may reduce accuracy.

The library was built by means of multiplex PCR. The run used an Illumina HiSeq 4000. iRepertoire HTBI primers and Arm-PCR amplification of CDR3 regions were used to construct TCR beta libraries. PCR products were gel purified before sequencing. From the authors' description of their analysis: Gene usage analysis of CDR3 amino acid clonotypes relied on the 60 or so TRBV and fewer than 15 TRBJ segments identified across samples. Filtered high-quality paired reads were merged into contigs using COPE and FqMerger. BLAST was used to align contigs to IMGT TRBV, TRBD and TRBJ reference genes, and CDR3 was defined according to IMGT. Highly expanded clones were defined as clonotypes with a frequency above 0.1%. Repertoire diversity was measured by Shannon entropy, and V-J evenness by the Gini coefficient. A clonotype was considered public if more than one individual shared it. TCRdb cleaned the public reads at Q25 with fastp, built clones with MiXCR and kept in-frame beta chains. CDR3 protein duplicates are merged, each entry listing the most common genes and DNA. The V and J calls come from TCRdb's annotation, not from the publication. Across this sample there are some 250,000 distinct CDR3 sequences, with 15% to 20% seen only once. The ten largest clones take up 13% to 15% of the sample.

This clonotype was counted ten times or more. Its antigen target is currently unknown. Per-base qualities were not stored, and no clone one base away is much larger. From the cysteine through the phenylalanine, the CDR3 covers 12 amino acids. Kept here is only the CDR3 DNA, which spans 36 bases and is read in frame from base 1. CDR1 and CDR2, looked up from the germline V gene, are SNHLY and FYNNEI. The germline ends are 13 bases apart after V is trimmed by 6 bases and J by 8 bases. The time point tag for this specimen amounts to: newly diagnosed GD, antithyroid drugs for less than 3 months. RNA was extracted from PBMCs in TRIzol for both TCR sequencing and RNA sequencing. The diagnosis of Graves' disease followed American Thyroid Association guidelines. Patients for the study were recruited at an endocrinology department in Xi'an, China. From each patient, around 9 milliliters of peripheral blood was collected into an EDTA anticoagulant tube. Ficoll Paque Plus density gradient separation was used to isolate PBMCs, and no further T cell sorting was performed. An Agilent 2100 Bioanalyzer and agarose gel were used to check RNA quality, and a NanoDrop 2000 was used to measure RNA concentration.

The sample was also linked to a second study, of T cells in Graves' hyperthyroidism and ophthalmopathy. As that second study puts it: Stable Graves' hyperthyroidism was defined as the absence of progression to ophthalmopathy over 18 months of follow-up. The hyperthyroidism patients were between 18 and 65 years old and newly diagnosed, with a disease duration of less than 2 months. Patients with uncontrolled infections, other autoimmune diseases, pregnancy or lactation were excluded. Diagnoses were established on the basis of clinical symptoms, serum thyroxine and TRAb, thyroid ultrasound, and orbital computed tomography. The first round of RT-PCR for the TCR CDR3 was performed with the HTBI primer set and the Qiagen OneStep RT-PCR kit. Most expanded thyroid clonotypes (frequency above 0.001) were also found in blood, which suggests that blood repertoires may mirror thyroid immune responses. In cross-validation, a model built on a 13 V-J signature told ophthalmopathy apart from stable hyperthyroidism with approximately 90% sensitivity and approximately 84% specificity, and in testing the same model reached 80%/75%. During validation, the model predicted progression to ophthalmopathy a median of about 5.9 months ahead of onset, with more than 60% sensitivity and 72% to 80% specificity. A discovery cohort of about a hundred patients, about 44 with Graves' ophthalmopathy and 55 to 65 with stable Graves' hyperthyroidism, was used to find distinguishing TCR V-J signatures. An independent validation cohort of under 20 hyperthyroidism patients and about 15 patients who later progressed to ophthalmopathy tested prospective prediction of ophthalmopathy. For training and testing, the 80 to 100 patients in the discovery cohort were randomly divided in a 7:3 ratio. Thyroid tissue and blood T-cell repertoires from about six Graves' hyperthyroidism patients were also compared in the study. After sampling, hyperthyroidism patients received methimazole starting at 30 mg daily, and ophthalmopathy patients received high-dose intravenous methylprednisolone. Libraries were constructed in a second round of multiplex PCR, after which size selection and purification were carried out. Paired-end sequencing of the libraries was performed with 100 bp reads on an Illumina HiSeq2000. SOAPnuke was used to process the raw data, with reads discarded if the reads contained adapters or uncalled bases, had a mean Phred below 15, or lacked an exact constant-primer or identifier match. High-quality paired reads were merged using COPE v1.2.5, and each unique nucleotide sequence was defined as a clonotype. MiTCR v1.1 was used to align clonotypes to the IMGT TRBV, TRBD and TRBJ reference segments. Only V-J combinations with frequency above 0.0001, covering about 99% of repertoires, were analysed. The TCS score was defined as F50 (clonal expansion) divided by E x V (chaos), with BLOSUM62-based TCRdist calculated between CDR3 peptides within each V-J. Welch's t-statistics and random forest reduced 450 to 600 V-J features to 13, which were used in a naive Bayes classifier (R e1071). Sample size was not statistically predetermined, and blinding of investigators to group allocation was not performed. The paper describes TCR Vbeta CDR3 sequencing of roughly 130 peripheral blood samples, made up of 43 ophthalmopathy patients, 70 to 80 hyperthyroidism patients and approximately 17 progressor patients.

The sample in question was peripheral blood mononuclear cells (PBMCs), obtained at new diagnosis, from a patient treated with antithyroid drugs. This clonotype was sampled from a woman aged 25-40 years with Graves disease. Donor details come from another sample of the same person, matched by shared clones. The rearrangement combines TRBV2 with TRBJ1-1; no D segment can be confidently identified. Here is the DNA: TGTGCCAGCAGAGACCCCCCGGGGGAAGCTTTCTTT. Its product reads: CASRDPPGEAFF.